Presented here are 31 T cell receptor beta chains from one specimen sequenced in a study of blood T cell repertoires in COVID-19. Produced via immunoSEQ multiplex PCR; TCRdb's table is partial and in-frame only. The data hold hundreds of thousands of clones, with 85% to 90% observed a single time. The sequencing input was peripheral blood. The receptors here all came from a man younger than 35 with COVID-19, enrolled during active disease.

J is TRBJ2-7 and V is TRBV4-2, with D perhaps TRBD1 (6 bases). The CDR3 is made up of 15 amino acids. Germline V gene sequence: CDR1 LGHNA, CDR2 YNFKEQ. Deletions cut 0 bases from V and 1 base from J, with 10 bases between. The CDR3 DNA reads as TGTGCCAGCAGCCAAGATCAGGACAGATCCTACGAGCAGTACTTC. Translation: CASSQDQDRSYEQYF.

Here the CDR3 reads CASSMADRADQPQHF. The CDR3 DNA is TGTGCCAGTAGTATGGCTGACAGGGCTGATCAGCCCCAGCATTTT. V usage is TRBV19 and J usage is TRBJ1-5; 7 bases are a match to TRBD1. Germline trimming cut 3 bases from V and 5 bases from J; bases unmatched to any gene: 7. This CDR3 contains 15 residues. The germline gives CDR1 LNHDA, CDR2 SQIVND (reference sequence).

This clone showed up just once. V gene TRBV7-8 combines with J gene TRBJ1-5; 7 positions agree with TRBD1. The V gene's germline CDR1 is SGHVS and CDR2 FQNEAQ. Trimming took 5 bases from V and 0 from J; bases not matched to a gene: 1. The CDR3 spans 14 residues. As DNA, the CDR3 is TGTGCCAGCAGCCAGGGGGATAGCAATCAGCCCCAGCATTTT. Protein product: CASSQGDSNQPQHF.

V is TRBV7-6 and J is TRBJ2-3, with 8 nucleotides matching TRBD1. The CDR3 is made up of 15 amino acids. V lost 8 bases to trimming and J lost 3 bases; unmatched junction nucleotides: 10. Germline-derived CDR1 and CDR2 are SGHVS and FNYEAQ. This chain's CDR3 is CASANFGQGTDTQYF. The CDR3, as DNA: TGTGCCAGCGCCAACTTCGGACAGGGAACAGATACGCAGTATTTT.

The V and J genes are TRBV18 and TRBJ2-5; no reliable D call. Germline-derived CDR1 and CDR2 are KGHSH and LQKENI. The CDR3 is made up of 14 amino acids. Deletions cut 2 bases from V and 5 bases from J, with 12 bases between. CDR3 protein: CASSPASNRETQYF. CDR3 in DNA: TGTGCCAGCTCACCAGCCTCTAATCGGGAGACCCAGTACTTC. The whole variable domain, remainder taken from reference TRBV18 and TRBJ2-5, is NAGVMQNPRHLVRRRGQEARLRCSPMKGHSHVYWYRQLPEEGLKFMVYLQKENIIDESGMPKERFSAEFPKEGPSILRIQQVVRGDSAAYFCASSPASNRETQYFGPGTRLLVL.

J is TRBJ2-3 and V is TRBV27; 10 bases agree with TRBD1. Germline CDR1 reads MNHEY; CDR2 reads SMNVEV (reference sequence). The CDR3 length is 13 residues. V was clipped by 8 bases and J by 4 bases; unmatched bases: 3. The CDR3 reads CASRDRGSDTQYF. DNA of the CDR3: TGTGCCAGCCGGGACAGGGGATCAGATACGCAGTATTTT.

The rearrangement links TRBV18 to TRBJ2-3, with TRBD2 matching over 9 bases. Germline loops: CDR1 KGHSH, CDR2 LQKENI. The trim removed 0 bases at V and 2 bases at J, leaving 3 bases unmatched. This CDR3 spans 16 amino acids. This CDR3 is CASSPPSGGITDTQYF. The CDR3 bases are TGTGCCAGCTCACCACCGAGCGGGGGGATCACAGATACGCAGTATTTT. Complete variable domain (other parts from reference TRBV18 and TRBJ2-3): NAGVMQNPRHLVRRRGQEARLRCSPMKGHSHVYWYRQLPEEGLKFMVYLQKENIIDESGMPKERFSAEFPKEGPSILRIQQVVRGDSAAYFCASSPPSGGITDTQYFGPGTRLTVL.

This chain's CDR3 is CASSEAVRDSSGRVEQFF. In nucleotides, the CDR3 is TGTGCCAGCAGTGAAGCAGTGCGAGACTCTAGCGGGAGGGTCGAGCAGTTCTTC. The chain has TRBV6-1 and TRBJ2-1; 12 bases align to TRBD2. This CDR3 region has 18 residues. The trim removed 0 bases at V and 10 bases at J, leaving 13 bases unmatched. Germline V gene data show CDR1 as MNHNS and CDR2 as SASEGT.

The chain combines TRBV29-1 with TRBJ1-1, with D maybe TRBD1 (5 bases). The CDR3 covers 14 residues. Germline assignment: CDR1 SQVTM and CDR2 ANQGSEA. V lost 0 bases and J 4 bases, leaving 12 bases between the germline ends. In DNA, the CDR3 is TGCAGCGTTGAAGAATCGCGGGGGGGCACTGAAGCTTTCTTT. Its translation is CSVEESRGGTEAFF.

The chain recombines TRBV19 with TRBJ2-7; a possible D gene is TRBD1 (6 bases). CDR1 is LNHDA and CDR2 is SQIVND in the germline V gene (reference sequence). The CDR3 has 14 amino acids. Between the trimmed V and J ends, which lost 1 base and 5 bases, there was a span of 12 bases. CDR3 in amino acids: CASSIGRGGHEQYF. The CDR3, as DNA: TGTGCCAGTAGTATAGGCAGGGGTGGACACGAGCAGTACTTC.

The V and J genes are TRBV2 and TRBJ2-5, with a tentative D call TRBD2 (5 bases). This CDR3 spans 13 amino acids. The germline V and J ends were trimmed by 0 bases and 5 bases, with 7 bases remaining between them. The germline gives CDR1 SNHLY, CDR2 FYNNEI. The CDR3 DNA sequence: TGTGCCAGCAGTGAAGCCGGGGTCGAGACCCAGTACTTC. Translating it yields CASSEAGVETQYF.

This clone appeared once. The chain is built from TRBV18 and TRBJ2-5; D gene unclear. Trimming left V 3 bases short and J 4 bases short, with 3 bases between. Germline loops: CDR1 KGHSH, CDR2 LQKENI. This CDR3 is built from 11 residues. CDR3 sequence reads: CASSPLETQYF. The CDR3 DNA follows: TGTGCCAGCTCACCCCTAGAGACCCAGTACTTC.

V and J are TRBV15 and TRBJ2-2; D remains ambiguous. The CDR3 contains 13 residues. Germline-derived CDR1 and CDR2 are LNHNV and YYDKDF (reference sequence). Trimming pared 4 bases from V and 3 bases from J, leaving 6 bases between. CDR3 DNA sequence: TGTGCCACCAGCACTGAGTACACCGGGGAGCTGTTTTTT. Amino acids: CATSTEYTGELFF.

This clone was seen once. The V gene is TRBV2, the J gene TRBJ1-3; possible D gene TRBD1, 5 bases. V gave up 6 bases and J gave up 0 bases, with 12 bases separating them. From germline, CDR1 is SNHLY and CDR2 FYNNEI. The CDR3 covers 15 residues. The CDR3 here is CASRSQQVSGNTIYF. The CDR3 coding sequence is TGTGCCAGCAGATCCCAACAGGTCTCTGGAAACACCATATATTTT.

The chain combines TRBV9 with TRBJ2-1; D is ambiguous. Germline CDR1 SGDLS, CDR2 YYNGEE. V dropped 3 bases and J dropped 6 bases, with 4 bases sitting between them. The CDR3 is made up of 11 amino acids. The CDR3 region has the DNA TGTGCCAGCAGCGAGCTCAATGAGCAGTTCTTC. Amino acid sequence: CASSELNEQFF.

This clone was observed once. The rearrangement uses TRBV29-1 and TRBJ2-2; 8 bases fit TRBD1. V shed 5 bases, J shed 2 bases, and the junction held 7 bases outside the gene matches. CDR3 size: 15 residues. The germline V gene encodes CDR1 SQVTM and CDR2 ANQGSEA. The CDR3 nucleotides read TGCAGCGTTTACCTGACAGGGGACAACACCGGGGAGCTGTTTTTT. Encoded protein: CSVYLTGDNTGELFF.

V is TRBV11-2 and J is TRBJ2-5; D perhaps matches TRBD1 (5 bases). This CDR3 is 14 amino acids long. Germline-derived CDR1 and CDR2 are SGHAT and FQNNGV. V lost 2 bases and J 1 base, leaving 8 bases between the germline ends. CDR3 nucleotides: TGTGCCAGCAGCTTAAGGCAGGGCCAAGAGACCCAGTACTTC. Amino acid sequence: CASSLRQGQETQYF.

The rearrangement links TRBV3-1 (or the pseudogene TRBV3-2) to TRBJ1-1; 11 positions agree with TRBD1. V lost 6 bases to trimming and J lost 4 bases; unmatched junction nucleotides: 4. Germline V CDR1 and CDR2: LGHDT, YNNKEL (reference sequence). This CDR3 is built from 14 residues. The DNA for the CDR3 is TGTGCCAGCAGAATCGGGACAGGGGGCACTGAAGCTTTCTTT. It codes for CASRIGTGGTEAFF.

This clone was detected once. Other DNA sequences in the same sample also yield this CDR3. The DNA of the CDR3 is TGTGCCAGCAGCCCGGGACTAGCGGGAGTTGAGACCCAGTACTTC. It yields the protein CASSPGLAGVETQYF. The rearrangement joins TRBV11-2 to TRBJ2-5; TRBD2 matches 14 bases. The germline gives CDR1 SGHAT, CDR2 FQNNGV. This CDR3 has 15 residues. The V segment lost 5 bases and the J segment 5 bases; nucleotides outside the gene matches: 4.

This rearrangement joins TRBV2 to TRBJ2-1; 9 bases are shared with TRBD2. The CDR3 is 16 residues long. Germline-derived CDR1 and CDR2 are SNHLY and FYNNEI. V was pared by 3 bases and J by 8 bases, with 11 bases of the junction left unmatched. The CDR3 DNA sequence: TGTGCCAGCAGTGAGGGACCAGCGGGAGGATCCCATGAGCAGTTCTTC. Protein sequence: CASSEGPAGGSHEQFF.

This rearrangement joins TRBV19 to TRBJ2-2, with 11 bases lining up with TRBD2. CDR1 and CDR2 from the germline V gene are LNHDA and SQIVND (reference sequence). The CDR3 extends over 17 amino acids. Trimming cost V 6 bases and J 0 bases; bases outside gene matches: 6. The chain's CDR3 is CASRSPSGGTNTGELFF. CDR3 coding DNA: TGTGCCAGTAGGAGCCCTAGCGGGGGGACGAACACCGGGGAGCTGTTTTTT.

The chain has TRBV27 and TRBJ2-7; the D gene is possibly TRBD2 (7 bases). V lost 11 bases and J 4 bases, leaving 21 bases between the germline ends. Per germline, CDR1 MNHEY and CDR2 SMNVEV (reference sequence). The CDR3 spans 14 residues. The CDR3 loop is CAARGGGWPYEQYF. The CDR3 nucleotides read TGTGCCGCGCGAGGGGGGGGATGGCCTTACGAGCAGTACTTC.

The J gene is TRBJ2-5, the V gene TRBV13, with D possibly being TRBD2 (6 bases). Trimming shortened V by 3 bases and J by 1 base, and 6 bases separated the two germline ends. This CDR3 is 13 amino acids long. In germline, CDR1 is PRHDT, CDR2 FYEKMQ (reference sequence). Here the CDR3 DNA reads TGTGCCAGCAGCTTTAGCGGCCAAGAGACCCAGTACTTC. Protein: CASSFSGQETQYF.

In its sample, this clone was seen a few times. This chain uses TRBV7-9 with TRBJ2-1, with 7 bases lining up with TRBD2. The V gene end was trimmed by 5 bases and the J gene end by 9 bases; junction bases not matched to a gene: 13. This CDR3 has 15 amino acids. CDR1 and CDR2 (germline): SEHNR, FQNEAQ (reference sequence). The CDR3 bases are TGTGCCAGCAGCCTACACTCAGGACTAGAAGCTGAGCAGTTCTTC. It is translated as CASSLHSGLEAEQFF.

V usage is TRBV5-1 and J usage is TRBJ2-1; 15 positions agree with TRBD2. J lost 8 bases, V lost 4 bases, and 4 bases had no gene match. CDR3 length: 15 residues. CDR1 is SGHRS, CDR2 YFSETQ, per germline. The CDR3 reads CASSLGLAGGHEQFF. The DNA for the CDR3 is TGCGCCAGCAGCCTAGGACTAGCGGGAGGGCATGAGCAGTTCTTC.

V usage is TRBV4-2 and J usage is TRBJ2-2; D is perhaps TRBD2 (5 bases). V lost 6 bases and J lost 4, with 9 bases in between. This CDR3 region has 13 residues. Germline-derived CDR1 and CDR2 are LGHNA and YNFKEQ. The CDR3 here is CASRDLGTGELFF. The CDR3 DNA follows: TGTGCCAGCAGGGACTTGGGCACCGGGGAGCTGTTTTTT.

The rearrangement links TRBV2 to TRBJ2-7; possibly TRBD1 for D (5 bases). CDR1 is SNHLY, CDR2 FYNNEI, per germline. The CDR3 covers 14 residues. V lost 6 bases and J 1 base, leaving 13 bases between the germline ends. The CDR3: CASRNHQGSYEQYF. The CDR3 nucleotides read TGTGCCAGCAGGAACCACCAGGGATCCTACGAGCAGTACTTC.

V usage is TRBV5-1 and J usage is TRBJ1-6, with 9 bases lining up with TRBD1. Germline trimming cut 0 bases from V and 10 bases from J; bases unmatched to any gene: 5. This CDR3 is 15 amino acids long. Germline V gene data show CDR1 as SGHRS and CDR2 as YFSETQ. This chain's CDR3 is CASSLEDRGNSPLHF. The CDR3, as DNA: TGCGCCAGCAGCTTGGAGGACAGGGGCAACTCACCCCTCCACTTT.

The chain links TRBV6-1 to TRBJ1-3; 8 positions match TRBD1. The CDR3 contains 16 residues. The junction had 4 bases not matched to a gene; V was cut back by 2 bases and J by 1 base. CDR1 and CDR2 (germline): MNHNS, SASEGT. The CDR3 spells CASSEIGTGSGNTIYF. In DNA form, the CDR3 reads TGTGCCAGCAGTGAAATAGGGACAGGATCTGGAAACACCATATATTTT.

This chain joins TRBV18 and TRBJ1-1; D is ambiguous. The CDR3 totals 13 residues. Germline CDR1 and CDR2: KGHSH and LQKENI. Trimming removed 2 bases at V and 1 base at J, with 5 bases between. DNA of the CDR3: TGTGCCAGCTCACCAATAGAGAACACTGAAGCTTTCTTT. Translating gives CASSPIENTEAFF.

This chain joins TRBV15 and TRBJ1-1; 7 nucleotides agree with TRBD1. This CDR3 has 15 amino acids. V trimming: 1 base; J trimming: 0 bases; junction bases outside the gene matches: 2. CDR1 is LNHNV and CDR2 is YYDKDF in the germline V gene (reference sequence). CDR3 DNA: TGTGCCACCAGCAGAGGGGGACAGATGAACACTGAAGCTTTCTTT. This codes for CATSRGGQMNTEAFF.